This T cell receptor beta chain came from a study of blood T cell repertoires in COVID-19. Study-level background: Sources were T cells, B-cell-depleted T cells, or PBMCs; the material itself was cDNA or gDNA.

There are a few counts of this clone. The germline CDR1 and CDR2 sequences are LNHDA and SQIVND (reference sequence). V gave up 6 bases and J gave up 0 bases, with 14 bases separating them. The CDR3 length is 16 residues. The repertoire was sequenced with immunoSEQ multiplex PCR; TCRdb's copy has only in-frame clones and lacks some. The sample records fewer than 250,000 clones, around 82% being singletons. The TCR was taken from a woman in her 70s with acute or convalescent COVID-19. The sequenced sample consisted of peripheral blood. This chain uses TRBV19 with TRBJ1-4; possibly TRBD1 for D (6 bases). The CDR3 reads CASSNRQEATNEKLFF. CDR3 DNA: TGTGCCAGTAGCAACCGACAGGAAGCAACTAATGAAAAACTGTTTTTT.